A selection of T cell receptor beta chains follows, all from one sample in a study of blood T cells in healthy people across ages. TCRdb passed the 5' RACE reads through MiXCR, listing each CDR3 protein once. The sample holds 600,000 to 1,000,000 distinct CDR3 sequences; 58% are singletons and the top ten take 20% to 25%. Sequencing was carried out using blood. These receptors were collected from a man younger than 40 in good health. The CDR3 runs from the conserved cysteine through the conserved F or W. A D gene is named only where the DNA matches it firmly. For some rows the clone size is stated as once, few or many, or as a class when expanded; others skip it.

NA	TRBJ2-3	once	TRBV11-2	CASRPYTKHIKDTDTQYF	TGTGCCAGCAGACCATATACCAAGCACATTAAAGACACAGATACGCAGTATTTT
NA	TRBJ2-7	few	TRBV11-2	CASSLRGAGEQYF	TGTGCCAGCAGCTTAAGAGGGGCTGGCGAGCAGTACTTC
NA	TRBJ2-7	few	TRBV5-1	CARDGTETYEQYF	TGCGCCAGAGACGGGACCGAGACCTACGAGCAGTACTTC
NA	TRBJ2-7	many	TRBV7-9	CASSTGPWEQYF	TGTGCCAGCAGCACCGGGCCCTGGGAGCAGTACTTC
TRBD1	TRBJ2-3	many	TRBV12-3/TRBV12-4	CASSLPTGGEDTQYF	TGTGCCAGCAGCCTCCCGACAGGGGGCGAAGATACGCAGTATTTT
NA	TRBJ2-2	NA	TRBV20-1	CSPRGRVNTGELFF	TGCAGCCCACGCGGGCGGGTCAACACCGGGGAGCTGTTTTTT
NA	TRBJ1-5	NA	TRBV7-9	CASSLDGLGTQPQHF	TGTGCCAGCAGCTTAGACGGTCTCGGCACTCAGCCCCAGCATTTT
NA	TRBJ2-3	NA	TRBV6-1	CASSARDKTDTQYF	TGTGCCAGCAGTGCCCGGGACAAAACAGATACGCAGTATTTT
TRBD1	TRBJ2-1	NA	TRBV29-1	CSVQQGADEQFF	TGCAGCGTTCAGCAGGGGGCCGATGAGCAGTTCTTC
NA	TRBJ1-2	few	TRBV5-1	CASSLERDLYGYTF	TGCGCCAGCAGCTTGGAGAGAGATTTATATGGCTACACCTTC
NA	TRBJ2-3	NA	TRBV4-3	CASSPVAGSTDTQYF	TGCGCCAGCAGCCCAGTGGCGGGGAGCACAGATACGCAGTATTTT
NA	TRBJ2-3	NA	TRBV7-2	CASSLRHIGTGTQYF	TGTGCCAGCAGCTTACGACACATCGGAACGGGTACGCAGTATTTT
TRBD1	TRBJ1-2	few	TRBV10-3	CAISDQGVGGYTF	TGTGCCATCAGTGATCAGGGGGTTGGTGGCTACACCTTC
NA	TRBJ2-7	NA	TRBV7-2	CASSANGQDGEQYF	TGTGCCAGCAGCGCCAACGGTCAGGATGGGGAGCAGTACTTC
TRBD1	TRBJ1-5	NA	TRBV27	CASSPRTGAGQPQHF	TGTGCCAGCAGTCCCCGGACAGGGGCGGGACAGCCCCAGCATTTT
NA	TRBJ2-1	NA	TRBV6-1	CTSSALPVAEQFF	TGTACCAGCAGTGCCCTCCCAGTCGCTGAGCAGTTCTTC
NA	TRBJ2-1	NA	TRBV3-1	CASSQTKINNEQFF	TGTGCCAGCAGCCAAACTAAGATTAACAATGAGCAGTTCTTC
NA	TRBJ2-3	NA	TRBV29-1	CSVRQARDTQYF	TGCAGCGTTCGACAGGCCAGGGATACGCAGTATTTT